This TCR beta chain was observed in a study of T cell repertoires in cytomegalovirus infection. A few counts support this clonotype. The antigen remains undetermined. TCRdb processed the reads anew with MiXCR; each CDR3 protein has one entry. The table shows about 740,000 distinct CDR3 sequences, with less than 40% occurring only once. Study observations and caveats: Within the response measured ex vivo, HLA-C-restricted CMV-specific TCR beta clonotypes were dominant. Of the TCR beta families, the public ones yielded a cumulative frequency that identified carriers of CMV plus the relevant HLA.

This sequence was found in a human donor in good health (CMV status not recorded). Some clones in this sample may be carry-over from other donors' samples. Sequencing input: PBMCs.

The CDR3 DNA is TGCGCCAGCAGCCGAGCTAGCTGGGGCTACTCCTACAATGAGCAGTTCTTC. It translates to CASSRASWGYSYNEQFF. The rearrangement joins TRBV4-1 to TRBJ2-1; D possibly uses TRBD1 or TRBD2 (5 bases each). The CDR3 consists of 17 residues. Between the trimmed V and J ends, which lost 4 bases and 0 bases, there was a span of 16 bases. CDR1 and CDR2 (germline): MGHRA, YSYEKL.